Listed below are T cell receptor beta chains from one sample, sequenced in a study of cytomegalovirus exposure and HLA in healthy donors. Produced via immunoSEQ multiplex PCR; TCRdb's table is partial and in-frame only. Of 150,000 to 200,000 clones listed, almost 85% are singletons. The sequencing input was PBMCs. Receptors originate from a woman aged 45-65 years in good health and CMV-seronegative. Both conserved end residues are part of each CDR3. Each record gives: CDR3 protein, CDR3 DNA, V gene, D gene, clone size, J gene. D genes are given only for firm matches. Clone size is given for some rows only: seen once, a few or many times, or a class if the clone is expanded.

CDR3aa: CASSSDRVNYGYTF
CDR3nt: TGTGCCAGCAGCTCGGACAGGGTGAACTATGGCTACACCTTC
v_gene: TRBV7-8
d_gene: TRBD1
abundance: -
j_gene: TRBJ1-2

CDR3aa: CASSAGEREQYF
CDR3nt: TGTGCCAGCAGCGCCGGGGAACGCGAGCAGTACTTC
v_gene: TRBV9
d_gene: -
abundance: -
j_gene: TRBJ2-7

CDR3aa: CASSLSRGSGTEAFF
CDR3nt: TGTGCCAGCAGCTTGTCTCGAGGAAGTGGAACTGAAGCTTTCTTT
v_gene: TRBV5-6
d_gene: -
abundance: -
j_gene: TRBJ1-1

CDR3aa: CASSQEPGEGSTQYF
CDR3nt: TGTGCCAGCAGTCAAGAGCCAGGGGAGGGATCTACGCAGTATTTT
v_gene: TRBV6-5
d_gene: -
abundance: -
j_gene: TRBJ2-3

CDR3aa: CASSPGGSYEQYF
CDR3nt: TGCGCCAGCAGCCCGGGGGGCTCCTACGAGCAGTACTTC
v_gene: TRBV4-1
d_gene: TRBD2
abundance: -
j_gene: TRBJ2-7

CDR3aa: CASMDPGQTYEQYF
CDR3nt: TGTGCCAGCATGGATCCCGGACAGACCTACGAGCAGTACTTC
v_gene: TRBV6-1
d_gene: -
abundance: -
j_gene: TRBJ2-7

CDR3aa: CAWNAGANTGELFF
CDR3nt: TGTGCCTGGAACGCGGGAGCGAACACCGGGGAGCTGTTTTTT
v_gene: TRBV30
d_gene: TRBD2
abundance: -
j_gene: TRBJ2-2

CDR3aa: CASSQGELGQRHTEAFF
CDR3nt: TGCGCCAGCAGCCAAGGGGAGTTGGGCCAGAGGCACACTGAAGCTTTCTTT
v_gene: TRBV4-1
d_gene: -
abundance: few
j_gene: TRBJ1-1

CDR3aa: CARSLDRRNQPQHF
CDR3nt: TGTGCCAGAAGCTTGGACAGGCGCAATCAGCCCCAGCATTTT
v_gene: TRBV5-3
d_gene: -
abundance: -
j_gene: TRBJ1-5

CDR3aa: CASSLSLAGGPRVTQYF
CDR3nt: TGTGCCAGCAGTTTATCACTAGCGGGAGGGCCAAGGGTGACGCAGTATTTT
v_gene: TRBV27
d_gene: TRBD2
abundance: -
j_gene: TRBJ2-3

CDR3aa: CASTRGEGYEQYF
CDR3nt: TGTGCCAGCACTCGGGGGGAGGGCTACGAGCAGTACTTC
v_gene: TRBV28
d_gene: TRBD2
abundance: once
j_gene: TRBJ2-7

CDR3aa: CASRRMPGTASNQPQHF
CDR3nt: TGCGCCAGCAGAAGAATGCCCGGGACAGCTAGCAATCAGCCCCAGCATTTT
v_gene: TRBV5-1
d_gene: TRBD1
abundance: -
j_gene: TRBJ1-5

CDR3aa: CASSVGDRGYEQYF
CDR3nt: TGTGCCAGCAGCGTAGGGGACAGGGGCTACGAGCAGTACTTC
v_gene: TRBV9
d_gene: TRBD1
abundance: -
j_gene: TRBJ2-7

CDR3aa: CASSESNPGTTKAAQYF
CDR3nt: TGCGCCAGCAGTGAGTCGAACCCCGGGACTACGAAGGCGGCCCAGTACTTC
v_gene: TRBV10-2
d_gene: TRBD2
abundance: -
j_gene: TRBJ2-5

CDR3aa: CASSLVGRDQPQHF
CDR3nt: TGTGCCAGCAGTTTAGTCGGCAGGGATCAGCCCCAGCATTTT
v_gene: TRBV27
d_gene: -
abundance: -
j_gene: TRBJ1-5

CDR3aa: CASSSQVMNTEAFF
CDR3nt: TGTGCCAGCAGCTCCCAGGTCATGAACACTGAAGCTTTCTTT
v_gene: TRBV7-6
d_gene: -
abundance: -
j_gene: TRBJ1-1

CDR3aa: CASSRSWWERETQYF
CDR3nt: TGTGCCAGCAGCCGATCATGGTGGGAGCGGGAGACCCAGTACTTC
v_gene: TRBV11-2
d_gene: -
abundance: -
j_gene: TRBJ2-5

CDR3aa: CASSLGGLPGMFF
CDR3nt: TGTGCCAGCAGCTTAGGGGGACTACCGGGGATGTTCTTC
v_gene: TRBV7-8
d_gene: TRBD2
abundance: -
j_gene: TRBJ2-1

CDR3aa: CASSRGSTFSYEQYF
CDR3nt: TGTGCCAGCAGTAGAGGGAGCACCTTCTCCTACGAGCAGTACTTC
v_gene: TRBV6-5
d_gene: -
abundance: -
j_gene: TRBJ2-7

CDR3aa: CASRQGSATYGYTF
CDR3nt: TGTGCCAGTAGACAGGGAAGCGCGACCTATGGCTACACCTTC
v_gene: TRBV19
d_gene: -
abundance: -
j_gene: TRBJ1-2

CDR3aa: CASSTTQGAGNTIYF
CDR3nt: TGTGCCAGCAGTACAACTCAGGGGGCTGGAAACACCATATATTTT
v_gene: TRBV6-5
d_gene: TRBD1
abundance: -
j_gene: TRBJ1-3

CDR3aa: CASSIDRVQGATGYTF
CDR3nt: TGTGCCAGTAGTATAGATAGGGTCCAGGGGGCAACCGGCTACACCTTC
v_gene: TRBV19
d_gene: TRBD1
abundance: -
j_gene: TRBJ1-2

CDR3aa: CASTGTSGTGRETQYF
CDR3nt: TGCGCCAGCACGGGGACTAGCGGGACGGGTCGGGAGACCCAGTACTTC
v_gene: TRBV5-1
d_gene: TRBD2
abundance: -
j_gene: TRBJ2-5

CDR3aa: CASSPGQVSGANVLTF
CDR3nt: TGCGCCAGCAGCCCGGGACAGGTTTCTGGGGCCAACGTCCTGACTTTC
v_gene: TRBV5-1
d_gene: TRBD1
abundance: -
j_gene: TRBJ2-6

CDR3aa: CASKEREQGNEQFF
CDR3nt: TGTGCCAGCAAAGAACGGGAACAAGGGAATGAGCAGTTCTTC
v_gene: TRBV14
d_gene: -
abundance: -
j_gene: TRBJ2-1

CDR3aa: CASSGQGWRDMGNQPQHF
CDR3nt: TGTGCCAGCTCAGGACAGGGATGGCGGGACATGGGCAATCAGCCCCAGCATTTT
v_gene: TRBV18
d_gene: TRBD1
abundance: few
j_gene: TRBJ1-5

CDR3aa: CASGPGQGLSYEQYF
CDR3nt: TGTGCCAGCGGACCGGGACAGGGGTTGTCCTACGAGCAGTACTTC
v_gene: TRBV19
d_gene: TRBD1
abundance: -
j_gene: TRBJ2-7

CDR3aa: CASSSQKQETQYF
CDR3nt: TGTGCCAGCTCGTCGCAGAAACAAGAGACCCAGTACTTC
v_gene: TRBV18
d_gene: -
abundance: once
j_gene: TRBJ2-5

CDR3aa: CASSLQGLTEYEQYF
CDR3nt: TGTGCCAGCAGCTTACAAGGCCTGACAGAGTACGAGCAGTACTTC
v_gene: TRBV7-9
d_gene: -
abundance: few
j_gene: TRBJ2-7

CDR3aa: CASSYSSADSYEQYF
CDR3nt: TGTGCCAGCAGTTACTCGAGCGCAGACTCCTACGAGCAGTACTTC
v_gene: TRBV6-5
d_gene: -
abundance: once
j_gene: TRBJ2-7

CDR3aa: CASSPGLAGGPREQYF
CDR3nt: TGTGCCAGCAGCCCGGGACTAGCGGGAGGGCCGCGGGAGCAGTACTTC
v_gene: TRBV4-2
d_gene: TRBD2
abundance: medium-sized
j_gene: TRBJ2-7